This TCR beta chain was retrieved from a study of cytomegalovirus exposure and HLA in healthy donors. Study-wide points: One later analysis, an examination of the 100 to 150 validation repertoires, found that first-cohort TCR clusters tended to co-occur in them. The study labeled fewer than 200 TCR beta chains cytomegalovirus-associated.

A note on this clone: Antigen: not known.

The validation cohort, a group of 120 subjects, included the donors and was separate from the roughly 720-subject first cohort. The data were produced by immunoSEQ multiplex PCR, yet TCRdb's version contains in-frame clones alone and is incomplete. The sample holds over 110,000 clones; around 87% are singletons and the top ten take approximately 10%. CDR1 is MNHNS and CDR2 is SASEGT in the germline V gene. Trimming took off 3 bases at V and 4 bases at J, with 13 bases between the two ends. The CDR3 is 15 residues long. The V call is TRBV6-1, the J call TRBJ2-1, with D unclear. This clonotype originated in a man younger than 35 in good health and CMV-seropositive. Sequences were obtained from PBMCs. Here the CDR3 reads CASSERLPGYNEQFF. The DNA of the CDR3 is TGTGCCAGCAGTGAGAGGCTGCCGGGTTACAATGAGCAGTTCTTC.